A single sample is the source of the 31 T cell receptor beta chains below, sequenced in a study of blood T cell repertoires in COVID-19. Generated by immunoSEQ multiplex PCR, the TCRdb table keeps only in-frame clones and is missing some. Here the sample spans 350,000 to 400,000 clones, just over 90% being singletons. The sample was PBMCs or T cells enriched from blood (not recorded which). These TCRs come from a woman in her thirties or forties who had been exposed to COVID-19.

The table lists this clone with a count of one. The chain joins TRBV7-2 to TRBJ1-6; tentative D call: TRBD1 (6 bases). V gave up 8 bases and J gave up 10 bases, with 18 bases separating them. Germline assignment: CDR1 SGHTA and CDR2 FQGNSA. The CDR3 loop spans 14 amino acids. The CDR3 reads CASVSNRARSPLHF. In DNA form, the CDR3 reads TGTGCCAGCGTCTCCAACAGGGCCCGGTCACCCCTCCACTTT.

The chain recombines TRBV5-4 with TRBJ2-2, with 7 bases fitting TRBD2. Trimming at V came to 3 bases and at J to 4 bases, leaving 12 bases not matched to a gene. From germline, CDR1 is SGHNT and CDR2 YYREEE (reference sequence). There are 17 residues in the CDR3. In nucleotides, the CDR3 is TGTGCCAGCAGCTCCACCCCTGCGGGAGTCGGCACCGGGGAGCTGTTTTTT. Translating it yields CASSSTPAGVGTGELFF.

The rearrangement joins TRBV19 to TRBJ2-5; D might be TRBD2 (7 bases). Germline loops: CDR1 LNHDA, CDR2 SQIVND (reference sequence). V lost 7 bases to trimming and J lost 0 bases, with 12 bases between them. The CDR3 has 14 amino acids. CDR3: CASKNGGHQETQYF. CDR3 nucleotides: TGTGCCAGTAAAAACGGGGGGCACCAAGAGACCCAGTACTTC.

J is TRBJ2-7 and V is TRBV5-8; possible D gene TRBD1, 5 bases. Trimming took off 0 bases at V and 3 bases at J, with 10 bases between the two ends. The CDR3 length is 14 residues. Germline V gene lookup returns CDR1 SGHTS and CDR2 YDEGEE. CDR3 sequence reads: CASSLGAGYYEQYF. In DNA, the CDR3 is TGTGCCAGCAGCTTGGGTGCAGGGTACTACGAGCAGTACTTC.

The chain combines TRBV27 with TRBJ1-2; TRBD1 matches at 9 bases. The CDR3 is 15 amino acids. J was trimmed by 2 bases and V by 6 bases; bases with no gene match: 7. Germline values: CDR1 MNHEY, CDR2 SMNVEV (reference sequence). The CDR3 nucleotides are TGTGCCAGCAGGGCCGCCGGGACAGGGAACTATGGCTACACCTTC. This gives the protein CASRAAGTGNYGYTF.

This clone was found once. The chain carries TRBV2 and TRBJ2-7; D unresolved. The CDR3 extends over 11 amino acids. The germline CDR1 and CDR2 sequences are SNHLY and FYNNEI. Trimming removed 5 bases from V and 4 bases from J, with 6 bases in between. The chain's CDR3 is CASSREYEQYF. The CDR3, as DNA: TGTGCCAGCAGTAGAGAATACGAGCAGTACTTC.

The chain joins TRBV19 to TRBJ2-7; TRBD1 matches 12 bases. With 3 bases clipped from V and 6 bases from J, the junction kept 6 bases outside the gene matches. The germline V gene encodes CDR1 LNHDA and CDR2 SQIVND (reference sequence). The CDR3 runs to 15 residues. The chain's CDR3 is CASSIGTGGLSEQYF. The CDR3 nucleotides read TGTGCCAGTAGTATCGGGACAGGGGGCTTGTCCGAGCAGTACTTC.

The V call is TRBV6-1, the J call TRBJ1-6; D is unresolved. The V gene lost 2 bases and the J gene lost 6 bases, with 8 bases spanning the gap. The V gene's germline CDR1 is MNHNS and CDR2 SASEGT. The CDR3 sequence is 14 residues long. The CDR3 nucleotides read TGTGCCAGCAGTGAATGGGAGGGTAATTCACCCCTCCACTTT. It yields the protein CASSEWEGNSPLHF.

The chain uses TRBV24-1 and TRBJ1-2, with 10 bases identical to TRBD1. There are 15 residues in the CDR3. Germline CDR1 and CDR2: KGHDR and SFDVKD. V was pared by 6 bases and J by 6 bases, with 9 bases of the junction left unmatched. The CDR3 DNA reads as TGTGCCACCAGTCGACAGGGGGCGCCGTCGGATGGCTACACCTTC. Translation: CATSRQGAPSDGYTF.

The rearrangement links TRBV19 to TRBJ2-3; a weak D match, TRBD2 (7 bases). The V end lost 3 bases, the J end lost 2 bases, and 12 bases lay between the germline ends. The CDR3 totals 15 residues. The germline V gene has CDR1 LNHDA and CDR2 SQIVND (reference sequence). CDR3 sequence (DNA): TGTGCCAGTAGTATGGCGGGGGCGTACACAGATACGCAGTATTTT. Its translation: CASSMAGAYTDTQYF.

The J gene is TRBJ2-3, the V gene TRBV9; 15 nucleotides agree with TRBD2. The CDR3 is 17 residues long. CDR1 and CDR2 from the germline V gene are SGDLS and YYNGEE. The junction had 10 bases not matched to a gene; V was cut back by 7 bases and J by 4 bases. The CDR3 DNA reads as TGTGCCAGCCGGCCCGGACTAGCGGGGGGGCATGCAGATACGCAGTATTTT. It specifies CASRPGLAGGHADTQYF.

The rearrangement uses TRBV7-2 and TRBJ1-3; 9 nucleotides agree with TRBD1. The length of the CDR3 is 16 residues. Germline V CDR1 and CDR2: SGHTA, FQGNSA. V trimming: 4 bases; J trimming: 4 bases; junction bases outside the gene matches: 8. CDR3 loop: CASSSGQGGAGNTIYF. The CDR3 nucleotides are TGTGCCAGCAGCTCGGGACAGGGCGGGGCGGGAAACACCATATATTTT. Using reference TRBV7-2 and TRBJ1-3 for the parts outside the CDR3, the full variable domain is GAGVSQSPSNKVTEKGKDVELRCDPISGHTALYWYRQSLGQGLEFLIYFQGNSAPDKSGLPSDRFSAERTGGSVSTLTIQRTQQEDSAVYLCASSSGQGGAGNTIYFGEGSWLTVV.

The chain employs TRBV20-1 and TRBJ2-7, with D tentatively TRBD2 (6 bases). CDR1 is DFQATT and CDR2 is SNEGSKA in the germline V gene (reference sequence). The CDR3 is made up of 14 amino acids. Trimming stripped 3 bases from V and 0 bases from J, with 12 bases between. CDR3 region: CSASGGLFSYEQYF. In nucleotides, the CDR3 is TGCAGTGCTAGTGGTGGACTATTCTCCTACGAGCAGTACTTC.

The rearrangement uses TRBV5-4 and TRBJ1-6, with 9 bases matching TRBD1. Germline CDR1 is SGHNT and CDR2 is YYREEE (reference sequence). V shed 3 bases and J 10 bases; nucleotides not matched to a gene: 5. This CDR3 is 14 amino acids long. CDR3 loop: CASSWGQGWSPLHF. CDR3 bases: TGTGCCAGCAGCTGGGGACAGGGCTGGTCACCCCTCCACTTT.

This chain links TRBV5-5 with TRBJ1-5, with D uncertain. The CDR3 runs 16 residues. V was cut by 1 base and J by 6 bases, with 17 bases left in between. Looked up from germline, CDR1 is SGHKS and CDR2 is YYEKEE (reference sequence). DNA for the CDR3: TGTGCCAGCAGCTTGTCGGTAGGTTCAGCGGCTCAGCCCCAGCATTTT. Translation: CASSLSVGSAAQPQHF.

Written as DNA, the CDR3 is TGTGCCAGCAGTGACATGAGACAGGGAGACTACGAGCAGTACTTC. Its translation: CASSDMRQGDYEQYF. This rearrangement joins TRBV6-1 to TRBJ2-7, with 7 bases aligning to TRBD1. The CDR3 length is 15 residues. Germline V gene lookup returns CDR1 MNHNS and CDR2 SASEGT. The junction had 8 bases not matched to a gene; V was cut back by 3 bases and J by 3 bases.

V is TRBV7-9 and J is TRBJ2-7; a possible D gene is TRBD2 (6 bases). This CDR3 contains 16 residues. Germline lookup yields CDR1 SEHNR and CDR2 FQNEAQ (reference sequence). The V end lost 5 bases, the J end lost 2 bases, and 19 bases lay between the germline ends. The CDR3 DNA reads TGTGCCAGCAGCCAAACCGGCGGGACTCGTACCTACGAGCAGTACTTC. Translating it yields CASSQTGGTRTYEQYF. Drawing the rest from reference TRBV7-9 and TRBJ2-7, the complete variable domain is DTGVSQNPRHKITKRGQNVTFRCDPISEHNRLYWYRQTLGQGPEFLTYFQNEAQLEKSRLLSDRFSAERPKGSFSTLEIQRTEQGDSAMYLCASSQTGGTRTYEQYFGPGTRLTVT.

The V gene is TRBV2, the J gene TRBJ2-1; 8 bases align to TRBD1. The junction had 6 bases not matched to a gene; V was cut back by 7 bases and J by 4 bases. CDR3 length: 14 residues. Germline lookup yields CDR1 SNHLY and CDR2 FYNNEI. The CDR3, as DNA: TGTGCCAGCAAGGACAGGGCGGCGTACAATGAGCAGTTCTTC. It yields the protein CASKDRAAYNEQFF.

V is TRBV30 and J is TRBJ1-5; TRBD1 aligns across 7 bases. Germline trimming cut 4 bases from V and 7 bases from J; bases unmatched to any gene: 7. The CDR3 has 13 residues. Per germline, CDR1 GTSNPN and CDR2 SVGIG (reference sequence). CDR3 protein: CAWNGAGGQPQHF. In DNA form, the CDR3 reads TGTGCCTGGAATGGGGCAGGGGGGCAGCCCCAGCATTTT.

The chain uses TRBV24-1 and TRBJ1-2; no clear D gene. Germline CDR1 KGHDR, CDR2 SFDVKD. Trimming cost V 6 bases and J 8 bases, with 15 bases left between them. The CDR3 covers 13 residues. This CDR3 reads CATSSRLYSGYTF. The CDR3 coding sequence is TGTGCCACCAGTTCGCGATTGTATTCAGGCTACACCTTC.

The V gene is TRBV18, the J gene TRBJ1-4; the D is unclear. CDR1 and CDR2 (germline): KGHSH, LQKENI. This CDR3 is 14 amino acids long. Trimming left V 0 bases short and J 3 bases short, with 5 bases between. CDR3 in DNA: TGTGCCAGCTCACCACCAGGAGCTAATGAAAAACTGTTTTTT. This codes for CASSPPGANEKLFF. Full variable domain (rest looked up from reference TRBV18 and TRBJ1-4): NAGVMQNPRHLVRRRGQEARLRCSPMKGHSHVYWYRQLPEEGLKFMVYLQKENIIDESGMPKERFSAEFPKEGPSILRIQQVVRGDSAAYFCASSPPGANEKLFFGSGTQLSVL.

The rearrangement links TRBV10-1 to TRBJ2-3, with a possible D match to TRBD2 (6 bases). Germline loops: CDR1 WNHNN, CDR2 SYGVQD (reference sequence). The CDR3 covers 16 residues. Trimming took 0 bases from V and 5 from J, leaving 15 bases between them. The CDR3 spells CASSESTGDLGDTQYF. CDR3 nucleotide sequence: TGCGCCAGCAGTGAGTCGACGGGGGATCTTGGAGATACGCAGTATTTT.

The chain is built from TRBV3-1 (or the pseudogene TRBV3-2) and TRBJ1-2; 8 positions match TRBD1. CDR1 and CDR2 (germline): LGHDT, YNNKEL (reference sequence). The CDR3 is 15 residues long. J lost 5 bases, V lost 1 base, and 6 bases had no gene match. The CDR3: CASSQAGGARYGYTF. In DNA form, the CDR3 reads TGTGCCAGCAGCCAAGCAGGGGGCGCGAGATATGGCTACACCTTC.

This chain uses TRBV2 with TRBJ2-3, with 9 bases aligning to TRBD2. The V gene's germline CDR1 is SNHLY and CDR2 FYNNEI. This CDR3 has 15 residues. With V trimmed by 3 bases and J by 2 bases, 3 bases remained unmatched. The CDR3 region is CASSEREGVTDTQYF. For the CDR3, the DNA is TGTGCCAGCAGTGAGCGGGAGGGGGTCACAGATACGCAGTATTTT.

V and J are TRBV18 and TRBJ2-5; TRBD2 is a possible D gene (6 bases). V shed 0 bases and J shed 3 bases, with 11 bases lying between them. CDR3 length equals 15 residues. CDR1 and CDR2 from the germline V gene are KGHSH and LQKENI. The CDR3: CASSPPEGEKETQYF. The CDR3 nucleotides are TGTGCCAGCTCACCACCGGAGGGTGAGAAAGAGACCCAGTACTTC.

The table lists this clone with a count of one. V usage is TRBV6-2 or TRBV6-3 and J usage is TRBJ2-5; no definite D call. Trimming removed 5 bases at V and 1 base at J, with 14 bases between. CDR3 length: 15 amino acids. Germline CDR1 and CDR2: MNHEY and SVGEGT. CDR3 in DNA: TGTGCCAGCAGTCGTCCTCTGGCGGTCCAAGAGACCCAGTACTTC. It specifies CASSRPLAVQETQYF.

The chain carries TRBV27 and TRBJ1-2, with 9 bases that match TRBD1. The germline CDR1 and CDR2 sequences are MNHEY and SMNVEV (reference sequence). J lost 7 bases, V lost 5 bases, and 14 bases had no gene match. This CDR3 region has 16 residues. This chain's CDR3 is CASSPLPTGGVSGYTF. CDR3 nucleotide sequence: TGTGCCAGCAGTCCACTCCCGACAGGGGGGGTAAGTGGCTACACCTTC.

The chain joins TRBV27 to TRBJ1-2; TRBD1 agrees at 8 bases. Germline CDR1 MNHEY, CDR2 SMNVEV (reference sequence). This CDR3 spans 17 amino acids. Trimming removed 3 bases from V and 1 base from J; junction bases left unmatched: 10. In DNA, the CDR3 is TGTGCCAGCAGTTTCTCCGGACAGGGAGGATATAACTATGGCTACACCTTC. Translating gives CASSFSGQGGYNYGYTF.

The CDR3 DNA sequence: TGTGCCAGCAGTGAAGGGGGGCGGCGGCCCCTCTACGAGCAGTACTTC. This gives the protein CASSEGGRRPLYEQYF. The chain links TRBV2 to TRBJ2-7; the D gene is possibly TRBD1 (6 bases). Germline V lookup: CDR1 SNHLY, CDR2 FYNNEI. The ends were cut back, 1 base at V and 3 bases at J, with 16 bases in the middle. CDR3 size: 16 residues.

This rearrangement joins TRBV28 to TRBJ1-6, with 7 bases fitting TRBD1. Germline assignment: CDR1 MDHEN and CDR2 SYDVKM. The trim removed 5 bases at V and 6 bases at J, leaving 7 bases unmatched. The CDR3 is 15 amino acids. DNA for the CDR3: TGTGCCAGCAGTCTCACCGGGACAGTTAATTCACCCCTCCACTTT. This gives the protein CASSLTGTVNSPLHF. The full variable domain, with the rest looked up from reference TRBV28 and TRBJ1-6, is DVKVTQSSRYLVKRTGEKVFLECVQDMDHENMFWYRQDPGLGLRLIYFSYDVKMKEKGDIPEGYSVSREKKERFSLILESASTNQTSMYLCASSLTGTVNSPLHFGNGTRLTVT.

The chain couples TRBV18 to TRBJ2-6; TRBD2 matches 9 bases. Per germline, CDR1 KGHSH and CDR2 LQKENI. V was pared by 3 bases and J by 0 bases, with 9 bases of the junction left unmatched. The CDR3 runs 19 residues. For the CDR3, the DNA is TGTGCCAGCTCACCTATTTCATCTAGCGGGGCCTCTGGGGCCAACGTCCTGACTTTC. Encoded protein: CASSPISSSGASGANVLTF.